This note documents a single TCR beta chain sequence. Its antigen is undetermined. Clones were read by immunoSEQ multiplex PCR, and TCRdb kept only the in-frame ones, dropping some. Of about 9,600 clones listed, less than 80% are singletons. Losses at the gene ends were 3 bases for V and 4 bases for J; bases not matched to a gene: 6. The CDR3 consists of 14 residues. Germline V lookup: CDR1 SGHVS, CDR2 FQNEAQ. These data come from a study of immune cell composition in non-small cell lung cancer. On the study more broadly: Lung adenocarcinoma or squamous carcinoma made up most tumours. Findings and limits, study-wide: Clones >0.5% enriched in tumour were rarer in adenocarcinoma (approximately 33%) than squamous (about 80%). No significant correlation existed between pack-years smoked and tumour clonality.

The V call is TRBV7-8, the J call TRBJ2-7; TRBD1 agrees at 7 bases. Sequences were obtained from lung tumor tissue. The TCR was taken from a human donor with non-small cell lung cancer. CDR3 sequence: CASSFPGQRYEQYF. The CDR3 DNA reads as TGTGCCAGCAGCTTCCCGGGACAGCGATACGAGCAGTACTTC.